The 9 T cell receptor beta chains presented below share a single source sample, sequenced in a study of beta chain features in type 1 diabetes. Expressed TCRB transcripts were sequenced after all isolated RNA was converted to cDNA. Clones were sequenced by immunoSEQ multiplex PCR, and TCRdb holds only the in-frame ones, with some missing. The data hold under 550,000 clones, with over 10% observed a single time. Input material: naive CD4+ T cells from blood. The receptors originated from a woman aged 18-35 years in good health.

The rearrangement joins TRBV4-1 to TRBJ1-1; TRBD1 might be the D (6 bases). The CDR3 totals 15 residues. Germline V gives CDR1 MGHRA, CDR2 YSYEKL. V lost 1 base and J lost 8, with 17 bases in between. The CDR3 loop reads CASSQAPTGLGEAFF. Written as DNA, the CDR3 is TGCGCCAGCAGCCAAGCCCCAACAGGGTTAGGCGAAGCTTTCTTT.

This clone came up many times. This chain joins TRBV10-3 and TRBJ2-7, with D unresolved. Germline V gene data show CDR1 as ENHRY and CDR2 as SYGVKD. V lost 0 bases to trimming and J lost 4 bases, with 10 bases between them. The length of the CDR3 is 14 residues. The CDR3 region has the DNA TGTGCCATCAGTGAGTCGCCAGGAATGTACGAGCAGTACGTC. Its translation: CAISESPGMYEQYV.

As DNA, the CDR3 is TGCAGCGTTAACTCAGTGGGACTAGCGGGCCGCTCTGGGGCCAACGTCCTGACTTTC. Its protein is CSVNSVGLAGRSGANVLTF. V usage is TRBV29-1 and J usage is TRBJ2-6; 12 nucleotides line up with TRBD2. V lost 5 bases, J lost 0 bases, and 11 bases stayed unmatched. The CDR3 covers 19 residues. From germline, CDR1 is SQVTM and CDR2 ANQGSEA.

There are a few counts of this clone. The same CDR3 is also encoded by other DNA sequences in this sample. V is TRBV9 and J is TRBJ2-2; no definite D call. Germline V gene sequence: CDR1 SGDLS, CDR2 YYNGEE. Trimming took 0 bases from V and 0 from J, leaving 3 bases between them. The CDR3 runs to 14 residues. The CDR3 protein is CASSVAPNTGELFF. The CDR3 nucleotides read TGTGCCAGCAGCGTAGCGCCGAACACCGGGGAGCTGTTTTTT.

The chain couples TRBV4-3 to TRBJ2-4, with D tentatively TRBD1 (5 bases). Trimming cost V 0 bases and J 9 bases, with 12 bases left between them. Per germline, CDR1 LGHNA and CDR2 YSLEER. This CDR3 is built from 14 residues. Here the CDR3 DNA reads TGCGCCAGCAGCCAAGATCAGGGATTGGGCATTCAGTACTTC. It encodes CASSQDQGLGIQYF.

The sample holds a few counts of this clone. The rearrangement joins TRBV6-5 to TRBJ2-1; 7 positions match TRBD1. This CDR3 contains 14 residues. Trimming removed 5 bases from V and 4 bases from J; junction bases left unmatched: 5. The germline gives CDR1 MNHEY, CDR2 SVGAGI. CDR3 residues: CASSRQGNYNEQFF. CDR3 DNA sequence: TGTGCCAGCAGTCGACAGGGAAATTACAATGAGCAGTTCTTC.

The genes are TRBV5-4 and TRBJ2-5, with 8 bases identical to TRBD1. Germline assignment: CDR1 SGHNT and CDR2 YYREEE (reference sequence). Trimming removed 4 bases from V and 1 base from J; junction bases left unmatched: 12. This CDR3 contains 17 residues. Here the CDR3 reads CASSTGTGDWRQETQYF. The CDR3 coding sequence is TGTGCCAGCAGCACCGGGACAGGCGATTGGCGCCAAGAGACCCAGTACTTC.

CDR3 coding DNA: TGTGCCTGGCGCGCCGGGACAAGAAACACTGAAGCTTTCTTT. It encodes CAWRAGTRNTEAFF. This rearrangement joins TRBV30 to TRBJ1-1; perhaps TRBD1 as D (6 bases). This CDR3 comprises 14 residues. V gave up 5 bases and J gave up 2 bases, with 15 bases separating them. Germline V CDR1 and CDR2: GTSNPN, SVGIG (reference sequence).

This clone came up a few times. The chain carries TRBV4-3 and TRBJ2-5, with TRBD1 identical over 8 bases. Germline loops: CDR1 LGHNA, CDR2 YSLEER. After removal of 4 bases from V and 4 bases from J, the junction contained 8 bases not matched to a gene. The CDR3 is 15 residues long. DNA for the CDR3: TGCGCCAGCAGCCGTAGACAGGGGCCCTTAGAGACCCAGTACTTC. The encoded protein is CASSRRQGPLETQYF.